The clone carrying this TCR beta chain was recorded only once. This sample stems from a study of cytomegalovirus exposure and HLA in healthy donors. Study background: Prior work identified 117 million unique TCR beta sequences in around 170 million T cells. Of several hundred genotyped donors, 65% to 85% clustered with self-reported Caucasian donors.

After removal of 1 base from V and 7 bases from J, the junction contained 11 bases not matched to a gene. The germline gives CDR1 LGHNA, CDR2 YNFKEQ. The CDR3 totals 16 residues. Primers included in the PCR were 60 Vbeta and 13 Jbeta primers. TCRdb keeps only in-frame clones here, not all; method: immunoSEQ multiplex PCR. The sample shows under 150,000 clones, 60% to 85% of them seen only once. The clonotype originates from a woman aged 25 to 39 in good health and CMV-seropositive. This chain links TRBV4-2 with TRBJ2-7; 9 bases align to TRBD2. The sample consisted of PBMCs. CDR3 loop: CASSQGSGGTTYEQYF. CDR3 nucleotide sequence: TGTGCCAGCAGCCAAGGTAGCGGGGGTACTACGTATGAGCAGTACTTC.